Below, 13 T cell receptor beta chains from the same sample are listed, as sequenced in a study of metastatic and nonmetastatic thyroid tumors. Thyroid surgery was performed in patients who had received no treatment beforehand. TCRdb re-clonotyped the PCR reads through MiXCR. Among nearly 15,000 clones listed, about 21% were seen once. The sequenced material came from blood. All receptors derive from a female donor with papillary thyroid cancer or a benign thyroid nodule (not recorded which). Some clones in this sample may be carry-over from other donors' samples.

The table lists this clone with a count of one. This chain joins TRBV20-1 and TRBJ1-2; no clear D. CDR1 and CDR2 from the germline V gene are DFQATT and SNEGSKA (reference sequence). The CDR3 loop spans 13 amino acids. V lost 5 bases and J lost 7, with 17 bases in between. The CDR3 nucleotides are TGCAGTGCTTCTCCAAGTTCAGTTGGTGGCTACACCTTC. Amino acid sequence: CSASPSSVGGYTF.

This clone is categorized as medium-sized (0.01 to 0.1%). The gene calls are TRBV20-1 and TRBJ2-2, with 11 bases fitting TRBD1. Losses at the gene ends were 6 bases for V and 4 bases for J; bases not matched to a gene: 10. The CDR3 has 16 amino acids. The germline gives CDR1 DFQATT, CDR2 SNEGSKA (reference sequence). CDR3 bases: TGCAGTGCCTTGGACAGGGGGCCCTTCCTCACCGGGGAGCTGTTTTTT. Translated, it gives CSALDRGPFLTGELFF.

The rearrangement links TRBV11-2 to TRBJ2-7; the match to TRBD2 covers 8 bases. This CDR3 contains 17 residues. Trimming took 5 bases from V and 8 from J; bases not matched to a gene: 20. The germline V gene encodes CDR1 SGHAT and CDR2 FQNNGV. The CDR3 DNA sequence: TGTGCCAGCAGCACCCGGAAAAATAGCGGGACCCAACTGCAGCAGTACTTC. Encoded protein: CASSTRKNSGTQLQQYF. Variable domain in full (rest from reference TRBV11-2 and TRBJ2-7): EAGVAQSPRYKIIEKRQSVAFWCNPISGHATLYWYQQILGQGPKLLIQFQNNGVVDDSQLPKDRFSAERLKGVDSTLKIQPAKLEDSAVYLCASSTRKNSGTQLQQYFGPGTRLTVT.

This clone rates as medium-sized. Other nucleotide sequences from this sample produce the same CDR3. This chain uses TRBV7-2 with TRBJ2-6; D perhaps matches TRBD2 (5 bases). CDR1 is SGHTA and CDR2 is FQGNSA in the germline V gene. The CDR3 consists of 12 residues. The V end lost 8 bases, the J end lost 3 bases, and 5 bases lay between the germline ends. CDR3 DNA: TGTGCCAGCGGACTTGGGGCCAACGTCCTGACTTTC. Translating it yields CASGLGANVLTF.

This clone was picked up many times. This chain connects TRBV20-1 to TRBJ2-7; D assignment may be TRBD1 or TRBD2 (5 bases each). Germline V CDR1 and CDR2: DFQATT, SNEGSKA (reference sequence). The length of the CDR3 is 21 residues. Trimming pared 0 bases from V and 2 bases from J, leaving 32 bases between. The CDR3 loop reads CSARDKRLGRGYPTRTYEQYF. Here the CDR3 DNA reads TGCAGTGCTAGAGATAAGAGATTGGGACGAGGGTATCCGACCCGGACCTACGAGCAGTACTTC.

This clone is medium-sized in the sample. This rearrangement joins TRBV5-1 to TRBJ2-1; 13 bases are shared with TRBD2. The V gene end was trimmed by 4 bases and the J gene end by 7 bases; junction bases not matched to a gene: 5. The length of the CDR3 is 15 residues. Germline V gene lookup returns CDR1 SGHRS and CDR2 YFSETQ. The CDR3 nucleotides read TGCGCCAGCAGCCCGAGGACTAGCGGGAGTAATGAGCAGTTCTTC. Its translation: CASSPRTSGSNEQFF.

The chain is built from TRBV28 and TRBJ2-7, with 7 positions matching TRBD1. V shed 6 bases and J 4 bases; nucleotides not matched to a gene: 9. Germline V gene data show CDR1 as MDHEN and CDR2 as SYDVKM. The CDR3 consists of 14 residues. The CDR3 DNA reads as TGTGCCAGCAGCACCCGGGACAGCGAATACGAGCAGTACTTC. Protein product: CASSTRDSEYEQYF. The full variable domain, in which reference TRBV28 and TRBJ2-7 provide the parts outside the CDR3, is DVKVTQSSRYLVKRTGEKVFLECVQDMDHENMFWYRQDPGLGLRLIYFSYDVKMKEKGDIPEGYSVSREKKERFSLILESASTNQTSMYLCASSTRDSEYEQYFGPGTRLTVT.

This clone was picked up a small number of times. A read error is likely, as this CDR3 ends without the conserved phenylalanine or tryptophan. V and J are TRBV28 and TRBJ2-5, with D uncertain. From germline, CDR1 is MDHEN and CDR2 SYDVKM. The ends were cut back, 6 bases at V and 5 bases at J, with 22 bases in the middle. This CDR3 is built from 16 residues. The CDR3 loop reads CASSPGPSHFGETQYL. The CDR3 DNA follows: TGTGCCAGCAGCCCTGGACCCTCCCACTTCGGGGAGACCCAGTACCTT.

This clone is termed medium-sized. The sample has other DNA sequences that encode this CDR3 too. The chain has TRBV19 and TRBJ2-1, with a tentative D call TRBD1 (5 bases). The CDR3 is made up of 14 amino acids. CDR1 is LNHDA and CDR2 is SQIVND in the germline V gene (reference sequence). Trimming left V 4 bases short and J 9 bases short, with 16 bases between. CDR3 sequence: CASSSTGDLSEQFF. The CDR3 DNA reads TGTGCCAGTAGTAGTACAGGCGACTTATCTGAGCAGTTCTTC. The full variable domain, with the rest looked up from reference TRBV19 and TRBJ2-1, is DGGITQSPKYLFRKEGQNVTLSCEQNLNHDAMYWYRQDPGQGLRLIYYSQIVNDFQKGDIAEGYSVSREKKESFPLTVTSAQKNPTAFYLCASSSTGDLSEQFFGPGTRLTVL.

This clone was recorded a few times. The genes are TRBV6-1 and TRBJ2-2, with 10 nucleotides matching TRBD1. The V gene end was trimmed by 11 bases and the J gene end by 1 base; junction bases not matched to a gene: 13. CDR3 length: 17 residues. CDR1 MNHNS and CDR2 SASEGT come from the germline V gene. The CDR3 here is CASKTGGVLRNTGELFF. CDR3 nucleotide sequence: TGTGCCTCGAAGACAGGGGGCGTCTTGAGGAACACCGGGGAGCTGTTTTTT.

Remarks on this clone: The conserved phenylalanine or tryptophan is not found at the CDR3 terminus, so this likely reflects a read error. No DNA is shown, since the ends of the CDR3 on it are uncertain; the CDR3 is the one TCRdb lists. The rearrangement joins TRBV14 to TRBJ2-7. The germline gives CDR1 SGHDN, CDR2 FVKESK. Both ends counted, the CDR3 spans 10 residues. CDR3 sequence reads: CASSQADPTS.

This clone was picked up many times. This sequence joins TRBV18 and TRBJ2-1; 7 bases are a match to TRBD1. CDR1 and CDR2 from the germline V gene are KGHSH and LQKENI. The CDR3 contains 14 residues. V trimming: 6 bases; J trimming: 3 bases; junction bases outside the gene matches: 5. CDR3 in amino acids: CASSPTGFYNEQFF. CDR3 DNA sequence: TGTGCCAGCTCCCCGACAGGGTTCTACAATGAGCAGTTCTTC.

This clone has at least ten counts. This rearrangement joins TRBV2 to TRBJ1-5; D is unresolved. Germline V gene lookup returns CDR1 SNHLY and CDR2 FYNNEI. This CDR3 has 14 amino acids. The V end lost 5 bases, the J end lost 2 bases, and 10 bases lay between the germline ends. The CDR3 loop reads CASSIERGNQPQHF. The CDR3 coding sequence is TGTGCCAGCAGTATAGAGAGGGGCAATCAGCCCCAGCATTTT. Drawing the rest from reference TRBV2 and TRBJ1-5, the complete variable domain is EPEVTQTPSHQVTQMGQEVILRCVPISNHLYFYWYRQILGQKVEFLVSFYNNEISEKSEIFDDQFSVERPDGSNFTLKIRSTKLEDSAMYFCASSIERGNQPQHFGDGTRLSIL.